Each of the 16 T cell receptor beta chains below was sequenced from the same sample in a study of CD8 T cells in ankylosing spondylitis. Each CDR3 protein is one row after TCRdb ran MiXCR on the 5' RACE reads. There are 45,000 to 65,000 distinct CDR3 sequences in the sample; less than 8.5% occur only once, and 8% to 9.5% lies in the top ten. Sequenced input: blood, either unsorted or a sorted T cell fraction (not recorded which). All receptors derive from a female donor with ankylosing spondylitis or in good health (not recorded which).

This clonotype was picked up many times. V usage is TRBV10-3 and J usage is TRBJ1-5; D may be TRBD1 (6 bases). Germline V gene lookup returns CDR1 ENHRY and CDR2 SYGVKD. Trimming took 0 bases from V and 1 from J, leaving 10 bases between them. The CDR3 has 16 amino acids. The CDR3 reads CAISESGGLSNQPQHF. As DNA, the CDR3 is TGTGCCATCAGTGAGTCAGGGGGGTTAAGCAATCAGCCCCAGCATTTT.

This clonotype has at least ten counts. This chain connects TRBV5-1 to TRBJ2-5, with 9 bases matching TRBD2. The length of the CDR3 is 15 residues. Germline CDR1 is SGHRS and CDR2 is YFSETQ. The J segment lost 1 base and the V segment lost 2 bases, leaving 3 bases of the junction unmatched. CDR3 DNA sequence: TGCGCCAGCAGCTTACTAGCGGGCCTCCAAGAGACCCAGTACTTC. It specifies CASSLLAGLQETQYF.

This clonotype occurred many times. This sequence joins TRBV20-1 and TRBJ2-1; D unclear. This CDR3 is 13 amino acids long. V lost 5 bases, J lost 0 bases, and 8 bases lay in between. Germline-derived CDR1 and CDR2 are DFQATT and SNEGSKA (reference sequence). CDR3 sequence reads: CSAHRTSYNEQFF. CDR3 coding DNA: TGCAGTGCTCACAGAACCTCCTACAATGAGCAGTTCTTC.

This clonotype came up many times. The chain joins TRBV12-3 or TRBV12-4 to TRBJ2-7; 7 nucleotides line up with TRBD1. The V segment lost 6 bases and the J segment 7 bases; nucleotides outside the gene matches: 6. The CDR3 spans 12 residues. CDR3 sequence (DNA): TGTGCCAGCAGCTTGGGACAGACTGAGCAGTACTTC. This encodes CASSLGQTEQYF.

This clonotype was recorded many times. The chain recombines TRBV7-8 with TRBJ2-3; TRBD2 matches 11 bases. Germline assignment: CDR1 SGHVS and CDR2 FQNEAQ. The CDR3 is 18 residues long. V trimming: 5 bases; J trimming: 2 bases; junction bases outside the gene matches: 12. In nucleotides, the CDR3 is TGTGCCAGCAGCCGTAGCGGGGGGGCCTTTAAGTTCACAGATACGCAGTATTTT. Protein sequence: CASSRSGGAFKFTDTQYF.

The CDR3 nucleotides read TGTGCCAGCAGCCTCCGGACAGGGTTTTCTGGGGCCAACGTCCTGACTTTC. Residues: CASSLRTGFSGANVLTF. The chain carries TRBV14 and TRBJ2-6; 8 bases line up with TRBD1. From germline, CDR1 is SGHDN and CDR2 FVKESK. This CDR3 comprises 17 residues. V was clipped by 4 bases and J by 1 base; unmatched bases: 6.

This clonotype occurred many times. The junction departs from germline at one end; a sequencing error may be responsible. This sequence joins TRBV12-3 or TRBV12-4 and TRBJ2-1; 9 bases line up with TRBD2. The CDR3 has 19 residues. The CDR3 protein is CASCFYGSGGKGSYNEQFF. DNA for the CDR3: TGTGCCAGCTGTTTCTATGGTAGCGGGGGTAAGGGCTCCTACAATGAGCAGTTCTTC.

This clonotype occurred once. A much larger clonotype is one base distant, so this may be a read error. V is TRBV21-1 and J is TRBJ1-5; the table's D call, TRBD1, has no DNA check behind it. TRBV21-1 counts as a pseudogene. This CDR3 has 15 amino acids. CDR3 nucleotide sequence: TGTACTCGGAGCACCCGACAGGAACACAATCAGCCCCAGCATTTT. Its protein is CTRSTRQEHNQPQHF.

The table lists this clonotype with many counts. The rearrangement uses TRBV2 and TRBJ1-4; possibly TRBD1 for D (6 bases). Germline lookup yields CDR1 SNHLY and CDR2 FYNNEI. V was trimmed by 7 bases and J by 10 bases, leaving 10 bases between them. This CDR3 contains 11 residues. The CDR3 DNA is TGTGCCAGCACCAGGACAGCAAAACTGTTTTTT. As protein: CASTRTAKLFF. Complete variable domain (other parts from reference TRBV2 and TRBJ1-4): EPEVTQTPSHQVTQMGQEVILRCVPISNHLYFYWYRQILGQKVEFLVSFYNNEISEKSEIFDDQFSVERPDGSNFTLKIRSTKLEDSAMYFCASTRTAKLFFGSGTQLSVL.

This clonotype has more than one count but fewer than ten. The chain has TRBV6-1 and TRBJ2-7, with 8 nucleotides matching TRBD1. Trimming at V came to 4 bases and at J to 3 bases, leaving 8 bases not matched to a gene. The CDR3 length is 15 residues. Germline CDR1 and CDR2: MNHNS and SASEGT. This chain's CDR3 is CASSAPATGVYEQYF. The CDR3 bases are TGTGCCAGCAGTGCCCCCGCGACAGGGGTCTACGAGCAGTACTTC.

This clonotype was observed many times. The chain links TRBV5-1 to TRBJ1-2; 9 bases line up with TRBD1. The J segment lost 8 bases and the V segment lost 4 bases, leaving 18 bases of the junction unmatched. The CDR3 length is 17 residues. The germline CDR1 and CDR2 sequences are SGHRS and YFSETQ. CDR3 sequence reads: CASSERTRDRDIPGYTF. CDR3 coding DNA: TGCGCCAGCAGCGAACGCACCCGGGACAGGGATATTCCGGGCTACACCTTC.

This clonotype was found many times. The V call is TRBV6-2 or TRBV6-3, the J call TRBJ2-3; 9 bases line up with TRBD2. Germline CDR1 and CDR2: MNHEY and SVGEGT. The J segment lost 7 bases and the V segment lost 5 bases, leaving 4 bases of the junction unmatched. The CDR3 runs 13 residues. The CDR3 is CASSAGGKNTQYF. In DNA form, the CDR3 reads TGTGCCAGCAGTGCGGGGGGGAAAAATACGCAGTATTTT.

In its sample, this clonotype was seen many times. The genes are TRBV5-5 and TRBJ1-2; D is unresolved. CDR1 and CDR2 (germline): SGHKS, YYEKEE (reference sequence). Trimming removed 0 bases at V and 2 bases at J, with 11 bases between. CDR3 length: 15 residues. DNA of the CDR3: TGTGCCAGCAGCTTGGCGGTCAGCGGAAACTATGGCTACACCTTC. It yields the protein CASSLAVSGNYGYTF.

The chain employs TRBV4-2 and TRBJ2-7, with 9 bases lining up with TRBD2. The trim removed 9 bases at V and 3 bases at J, leaving 21 bases unmatched. The CDR3 runs 18 residues. CDR1 and CDR2 (germline): LGHNA, YNFKEQ. Here the CDR3 reads CARGSGLSRGGEVYEQYV. The CDR3 DNA sequence: TGTGCCAGGGGCTCGGGGCTTTCGCGCGGGGGGGAGGTCTACGAGCAGTACGTC.

This clonotype was seen ten or more times. The V and J genes are TRBV15 and TRBJ1-2; D gene unclear. V was shortened by 3 bases and J by 4 bases, with 12 bases between the two germline ends. Germline V gene sequence: CDR1 LNHNV, CDR2 YYDKDF (reference sequence). The CDR3 consists of 14 residues. CDR3 residues: CATSRSKASYGYTF. CDR3 nucleotides: TGTGCCACCAGCAGGTCCAAGGCCTCCTATGGCTACACCTTC. Together with reference TRBV15 and TRBJ1-2, the CDR3 gives the full variable domain: DAMVIQNPRYQVTQFGKPVTLSCSQTLNHNVMYWYQQKSSQAPKLLFHYYDKDFNNEADTPDNFQSRRPNTSFCFLDIRSPGLGDTAMYLCATSRSKASYGYTFGSGTRLTVV.

V and J are TRBV29-1 and TRBJ2-7, with D perhaps given as TRBD1 or TRBD2 (6 bases each). Between the trimmed V and J ends, which lost 7 bases and 0 bases, there was a span of 16 bases. The CDR3 contains 14 residues. CDR1 is SQVTM and CDR2 is ANQGSEA in the germline V gene. CDR3 residues: CSASGAWDSYEQYF. The CDR3 DNA sequence: TGCAGCGCGTCGGGGGCGTGGGACTCCTACGAGCAGTACTTC.